These T cell receptor beta chains were read from a single sample in a study of cytomegalovirus exposure and HLA in healthy donors. Method: immunoSEQ multiplex PCR; TCRdb's copy keeps in-frame clones and lacks some. Of about 240,000 clones listed, approximately 82% were seen once; the top ten hold less than 9%. Sample: PBMCs. The receptors here all came from a woman in her fifties or sixties in good health and CMV-seropositive. The CDR3 runs from the conserved cysteine through the conserved F or W. A D gene is named only where the DNA matches it firmly. Size values are once, few and many counts, or a class for expanded clones, and some rows have none.

abundance | j_gene | v_gene | d_gene | CDR3aa | CDR3nt
once | TRBJ1-2 | TRBV30 | - | CAWRSEVWGYTF | TGTGCCTGGAGGTCAGAGGTTTGGGGCTACACCTTC
once | TRBJ2-6 | TRBV28 | - | CASRVVSGANVLTF | TGTGCCAGCAGAGTAGTCTCTGGGGCCAACGTCCTGACTTTC
once | TRBJ2-1 | TRBV5-4 | TRBD2 | CASSPSLAGGDNEQFF | TGTGCCAGCAGCCCTTCTCTAGCGGGAGGCGACAATGAGCAGTTCTTC
once | TRBJ2-1 | TRBV10-3 | TRBD1 | CAINADRGSYNEQFF | TGTGCCATCAATGCGGACAGGGGTTCCTACAATGAGCAGTTCTTC
- | TRBJ1-5 | TRBV7-9 | - | CSSSQRENQPQHF | TGTTCCAGCAGCCAGCGAGAAAATCAGCCCCAGCATTTT
- | TRBJ1-5 | TRBV7-3 | - | CASSLSVNQPQHF | TGTGCCAGCAGCCTTTCGGTTAATCAGCCCCAGCATTTT
few | TRBJ1-1 | TRBV7-2 | - | CASSSFTSRNTEAFF | TGTGCCAGCAGTTCGTTCACCAGTCGGAACACTGAAGCTTTCTTT
once | TRBJ1-2 | TRBV9 | TRBD1 | CASSVPLGGGQNPYGYTF | TGTGCCAGCAGCGTACCTCTCGGGGGGGGACAGAATCCCTATGGCTACACCTTC
- | TRBJ1-1 | TRBV6-1 | - | CASRAGGMGTEAFF | TGTGCCAGCCGGGCGGGGGGCATGGGTACTGAAGCTTTCTTT
- | TRBJ2-3 | TRBV27 | - | CASAQGYGTDTQYF | TGTGCCAGCGCCCAGGGGTACGGCACAGATACGCAGTATTTT
- | TRBJ1-5 | TRBV28 | TRBD1 | CASSARDSYQPQHF | TGTGCCAGCAGTGCTCGGGACAGTTATCAGCCCCAGCATTTT
- | TRBJ1-1 | TRBV7-9 | TRBD1 | CASSLGTGGEAFF | TGTGCCAGCAGCCTTGGGACAGGAGGGGAAGCTTTCTTT
- | TRBJ2-2 | TRBV7-9 | - | CASSSRLANTGELFF | TGTGCCAGCAGCTCACGACTGGCGAACACCGGGGAGCTGTTTTTT
- | TRBJ1-1 | TRBV4-2 | - | CASSQDRGQPNTEAFF | TGTGCCAGCAGCCAAGATCGAGGACAGCCGAACACTGAAGCTTTCTTT
- | TRBJ2-7 | TRBV6-1 | - | CASSATRGYEQYF | TGTGCCAGCAGTGCCACCAGGGGATACGAGCAGTACTTC
- | TRBJ2-5 | TRBV2 | - | CASRGVGIETQYF | TGTGCCAGCAGAGGGGTGGGTATAGAGACCCAGTACTTC
- | TRBJ1-5 | TRBV6-5 | TRBD1 | CASSSRTGYNQPQHF | TGTGCCAGCAGTTCCCGGACAGGATACAATCAGCCCCAGCATTTT
- | TRBJ1-4 | TRBV5-1 | - | CASSLDTGVLNEKLFF | TGCGCCAGCAGCTTGGACACCGGGGTCCTTAATGAAAAACTGTTTTTT
- | TRBJ1-3 | TRBV9 | TRBD1 | CASSFMTGSFAGNTIYF | TGTGCCAGCAGCTTTATGACAGGGTCCTTCGCTGGAAACACCATATATTTT
- | TRBJ2-1 | TRBV5-4 | TRBD1 | CASSWDRVHNEQFF | TGTGCCAGCAGTTGGGACAGGGTTCACAATGAGCAGTTCTTC
- | TRBJ1-1 | TRBV6-5 | TRBD1 | CASSYSRTGVNTEAFF | TGTGCCAGCAGTTACTCCCGGACAGGGGTGAACACTGAAGCTTTCTTT
- | TRBJ1-2 | TRBV30 | - | CAWSGSPRLYGYTF | TGTGCCTGGAGTGGTTCCCCACGGTTGTATGGCTACACCTTC
- | TRBJ1-6 | TRBV28 | TRBD1 | CASSPLGTVNSPLHF | TGTGCCAGCAGTCCCCTGGGGACAGTTAATTCACCCCTCCACTTT
- | TRBJ2-7 | TRBV29-1 | TRBD2 | CSVVLTSGPYHEQYF | TGCAGCGTTGTACTTACTAGCGGGCCGTACCACGAGCAGTACTTC
- | TRBJ2-1 | TRBV7-9 | TRBD2 | CSSSLRGVSGPYNEQFF | TGTTCCAGCAGCTTACGGGGCGTTAGCGGGCCCTACAATGAGCAGTTCTTC
few | TRBJ1-2 | TRBV18 | - | CASSPAGRGDYGYTF | TGTGCCAGCTCACCAGCGGGACGGGGCGACTATGGCTACACCTTC
- | TRBJ2-1 | TRBV7-3 | TRBD2 | CASSPTAGGRYNEQFF | TGTGCCAGCAGCCCCACTGCGGGAGGGAGGTACAATGAGCAGTTCTTC
- | TRBJ2-3 | TRBV9 | - | CASSVIAASTDTQYF | TGTGCCAGCAGCGTAATAGCGGCTAGCACAGATACGCAGTATTTT
- | TRBJ2-5 | TRBV28 | TRBD1 | CASSFTGGYQETQYF | TGTGCCAGCAGTTTTACAGGGGGCTACCAAGAGACCCAGTACTTC
- | TRBJ2-2 | TRBV7-3 | TRBD2 | CASREGGRTGELFF | TGTGCCAGCAGGGAGGGCGGGAGGACCGGGGAGCTGTTTTTT
- | TRBJ2-7 | TRBV2 | - | CASSVRQGYEQYF | TGTGCCAGCAGTGTTAGGCAGGGCTACGAGCAGTACTTC
- | TRBJ1-1 | TRBV2 | TRBD1 | CASSRDSTAFF | TGTGCCAGCAGTCGGGACAGTACGGCTTTCTTT
few | TRBJ1-5 | TRBV6-1 | - | CASPSNQPQHF | TGTGCCAGTCCTAGTAATCAGCCCCAGCATTTT
- | TRBJ1-5 | TRBV12-5 | - | CASGLDQGTQHF | TGTGCTAGTGGTTTGGATCAGGGTACCCAGCATTTT
- | TRBJ2-3 | TRBV5-4 | - | CASSPGTSTDTQYF | TGTGCCAGCAGTCCCGGGACAAGCACAGATACGCAGTATTTT
- | TRBJ1-2 | TRBV6-1 | - | CASRQGLDNYGYTF | TGTGCCAGCAGACAGGGCTTAGATAACTATGGCTACACCTTC
- | TRBJ2-3 | TRBV7-9 | TRBD2 | CASSLVRTGGRGAPDTQYF | TGTGCCAGCAGCTTAGTACGGACTGGCGGGAGAGGGGCCCCAGATACGCAGTATTTT
- | TRBJ2-7 | TRBV29-1 | TRBD2 | CSVDPGGSYEQYF | TGCAGCGTTGATCCGGGAGGGTCCTACGAGCAGTACTTC
- | TRBJ2-5 | TRBV7-9 | TRBD2 | CASSLHTSGRPQETQYF | TGTGCCAGCAGCTTACATACTAGCGGGAGGCCTCAAGAGACCCAGTACTTC
- | TRBJ1-5 | TRBV6-6 | TRBD1 | CASSYEGAGYQPQHF | TGTGCCAGCAGTTACGAGGGGGCAGGGTATCAGCCCCAGCATTTT
- | TRBJ1-2 | TRBV14 | TRBD1 | CASKTGVYGYTF | TGTGCCAGCAAAACAGGGGTCTATGGCTACACCTTC
once | TRBJ2-7 | TRBV5-6 | TRBD1 | CASSFGIWRGQGTWEQYF | TGTGCCAGCAGCTTTGGCATATGGCGGGGACAGGGGACTTGGGAGCAGTACTTC
- | TRBJ1-2 | TRBV28 | - | CASSLSGLGYTF | TGTGCCAGCAGTTTATCAGGGCTTGGCTACACCTTC
- | TRBJ1-4 | TRBV28 | - | CANPEGGKFCEKLFF | TGTGCCAACCCGGAGGGCGGTAAGTTCTGTGAAAAACTGTTTTTT
- | TRBJ2-3 | TRBV2 | - | CASSEGGAGSTDTQYF | TGTGCCAGCAGTGAAGGTGGAGCGGGTTCCACAGATACGCAGTATTTT
- | TRBJ2-3 | TRBV28 | TRBD2 | CASTNPSGLVGAPTDTQYF | TGTGCCAGCACCAACCCTTCGGGACTAGTTGGGGCACCCACAGATACGCAGTATTTT
- | TRBJ2-1 | TRBV27 | - | CASSLLGGDNEQFF | TGTGCCAGCAGTTTACTAGGCGGGGACAATGAGCAGTTCTTC
- | TRBJ2-1 | TRBV2 | TRBD1 | CASSDGTGAHEQFF | TGTGCCAGCAGTGATGGGACAGGGGCCCATGAGCAGTTCTTC
- | TRBJ2-6 | TRBV4-2 | TRBD1 | CASSHRGQGAEGANVLTF | TGTGCCAGCAGCCATCGAGGACAGGGGGCAGAAGGGGCCAACGTCCTGACTTTC
- | TRBJ2-7 | TRBV2 | TRBD2 | CASKEASGNYYVEQYF | TGTGCCAGCAAAGAGGCCAGCGGGAATTACTACGTCGAGCAGTACTTC
- | TRBJ2-5 | TRBV5-6 | TRBD2 | CASSSLMVASGRRETQYF | TGTGCCAGCAGCTCCCTGATGGTGGCTAGCGGGAGGAGGGAGACCCAGTACTTC
- | TRBJ1-1 | TRBV27 | - | CASRRGASTGGTEAFF | TGTGCCAGCAGGCGGGGCGCGTCAACCGGCGGGACTGAAGCTTTCTTT
- | TRBJ2-5 | TRBV27 | TRBD2 | CASSRHPVTSGRGWGETQYF | TGTGCCAGCAGTCGACACCCTGTGACTAGCGGGAGAGGTTGGGGAGAGACCCAGTACTTC